The 16 T cell receptor beta chains in this list originate from one sample, sequenced in a study of blood T cell repertoires in COVID-19. Measured with immunoSEQ multiplex PCR; TCRdb has only the in-frame clones, and not every one. The top ten clones hold about 4.2% of a sample with 250,000 to 300,000 clones, roughly 89% of them seen once. Sequencing was done on a sample of peripheral blood. The receptors shown here come from a man aged 40-55 years with acute or convalescent COVID-19.

The chain combines TRBV5-4 with TRBJ2-2, with D possibly TRBD1 on 6 matching bases. The V end lost 0 bases, the J end lost 4 bases, and 13 bases lay between the germline ends. The CDR3 loop spans 16 amino acids. Germline V gene data show CDR1 as SGHNT and CDR2 as YYREEE (reference sequence). CDR3 sequence: CASSLGGGLGTGELFF. The DNA of the CDR3 is TGTGCCAGCAGCTTGGGTGGGGGCCTCGGCACCGGGGAGCTGTTTTTT.

This clone was seen once. The chain carries TRBV9 and TRBJ1-1; D may be TRBD1 (5 bases). Germline CDR1 and CDR2: SGDLS and YYNGEE. V was shortened by 0 bases and J by 8 bases, with 14 bases between the two germline ends. The CDR3 has 14 residues. The CDR3 is CASSVAALEGEAFF. CDR3 nucleotide sequence: TGTGCCAGCAGCGTAGCTGCATTGGAGGGGGAAGCTTTCTTT.

The CDR3 is CASSQRVFLAPSFF. CDR3 DNA: TGTGCCAGCAGCCAACGAGTTTTTTTAGCCCCCTCTTTCTTT. This rearrangement joins TRBV3-1 (or the pseudogene TRBV3-2) to TRBJ1-1; no clear D gene. The CDR3 covers 14 residues. Trimming stripped 2 bases from V and 12 bases from J, with 19 bases between. CDR1 and CDR2 (germline): LGHDT, YNNKEL (reference sequence).

The genes are TRBV21-1 and TRBJ1-3. TRBV21-1 is termed a pseudogene. There are 17 residues in the CDR3. The CDR3 DNA is TGTGCCAGCAGCAAAGATGGTGAGGAATCCGCTGGAAACACCATATATTTT. This translates into CASSKDGEESAGNTIYF.

This clone was seen a single time. This chain uses TRBV27 with TRBJ2-3; D unresolved. V lost 3 bases, J lost 3 bases, and 7 bases lay in between. Looked up from germline, CDR1 is MNHEY and CDR2 is SMNVEV (reference sequence). This CDR3 spans 13 amino acids. CDR3 DNA: TGTGCCAGCAGTTTGAAGAGAACAGATACGCAGTATTTT. Protein sequence: CASSLKRTDTQYF.

This clone has just a few counts. CDR3 nucleotide sequence: TGTGCCAGCAGCTCCCCAAACAGGGCTCAAGGAGCTTTCTTT. It encodes CASSSPNRAQGAFF. The gene calls are TRBV11-2 and TRBJ1-1; weak D call: TRBD1 (6 bases). Trimming took 4 bases from V and 10 from J, leaving 19 bases between them. The CDR3 is 14 amino acids. Germline V lookup: CDR1 SGHAT, CDR2 FQNNGV.

The chain combines TRBV21-1 with TRBJ1-6; no check of the table's D call, TRBD1, against the DNA was made. TRBV21-1 is a recognized pseudogene. CDR3 length: 19 amino acids. CDR3 in amino acids: CASNILKLQGQSDNSPLHF. The CDR3 bases are TGTGCCAGCAACATCCTCAAACTACAGGGCCAGAGCGATAATTCACCCCTCCACTTT.

This sequence joins TRBV7-8 and TRBJ2-3; 10 nucleotides agree with TRBD2. The CDR3 runs to 17 residues. Trimming removed 0 bases from V and 3 bases from J; junction bases left unmatched: 6. Germline lookup yields CDR1 SGHVS and CDR2 FQNEAQ. CDR3 nucleotide sequence: TGTGCCAGCAGCTTAGCCCCCTCTAGCGGGGGTACAGATACGCAGTATTTT. Encoded protein: CASSLAPSSGGTDTQYF. Together with reference TRBV7-8 and TRBJ2-3, the CDR3 gives the full variable domain: GAGVSQSPRYKVAKRGQDVALRCDPISGHVSLFWYQQALGQGPEFLTYFQNEAQLDKSGLPSDRFFAERPEGSVSTLKIQRTQQEDSAVYLCASSLAPSSGGTDTQYFGPGTRLTVL.

This clone was found once. This chain uses TRBV2 with TRBJ2-1, with D perhaps TRBD1 (5 bases). Between the trimmed V and J ends, which lost 7 bases and 9 bases, there was a span of 13 bases. Germline CDR1 and CDR2: SNHLY and FYNNEI. This CDR3 comprises 12 residues. CDR3 in DNA: TGTGCCAGCATCTACAGGCCCTCTGAGCAGTTCTTC. Its protein is CASIYRPSEQFF.

The gene calls are TRBV24-1 and TRBJ1-5; 9 bases line up with TRBD1. The germline V gene has CDR1 KGHDR and CDR2 SFDVKD. The V and J ends lost 0 bases and 0 bases, in that order; junction bases with no gene match: 11. The CDR3 is 20 amino acids. The CDR3 sequence: CATSDLLVRGQGYSNQPQHF. CDR3 in DNA: TGTGCCACCAGTGATTTGTTGGTCCGGGGACAGGGCTATAGCAATCAGCCCCAGCATTTT.

This clone was seen only once. This chain joins TRBV29-1 and TRBJ2-7, with a weak D call TRBD1 (5 bases). Per the germline V gene, CDR1 is SQVTM and CDR2 is ANQGSEA. The CDR3 loop spans 14 amino acids. V was cut by 2 bases and J by 0 bases, with 11 bases left in between. The CDR3 DNA reads as TGCAGCGTTGAAAGGGGAAGGGTCTCCTACGAGCAGTACTTC. It codes for CSVERGRVSYEQYF.

The chain joins TRBV28 to TRBJ2-2, with 11 positions matching TRBD1. The germline V gene has CDR1 MDHEN and CDR2 SYDVKM. The CDR3 sequence is 16 residues long. The J segment lost 6 bases and the V segment lost 7 bases, leaving 10 bases of the junction unmatched. CDR3 sequence (DNA): TGTGCCAGCATTTACAGCGGACAGGGGGCTTCCGGGGAGCTGTTTTTT. It translates to CASIYSGQGASGELFF.

This rearrangement joins TRBV6-5 to TRBJ1-2, with 7 positions matching TRBD1. The length of the CDR3 is 15 residues. CDR1 is MNHEY and CDR2 is SVGAGI in the germline V gene. The V segment lost 4 bases and the J segment 2 bases; nucleotides outside the gene matches: 7. CDR3 nucleotide sequence: TGTGCCAGCAGTTGGACAGGCCGGGCCAACTATGGCTACACCTTC. This encodes CASSWTGRANYGYTF.

V is TRBV12-3 or TRBV12-4 and J is TRBJ2-5; TRBD1 matches at 7 bases. Germline trimming cut 6 bases from V and 3 bases from J; bases unmatched to any gene: 4. This CDR3 region has 13 residues. DNA for the CDR3: TGTGCCAGCAGCGGACAGGCGAAAGAGACCCAGTACTTC. This gives the protein CASSGQAKETQYF.

The chain links TRBV21-1 to TRBJ2-7; TRBD1 reflects the table's D call only, with no check against the DNA. TRBV21-1 is shown as a pseudogene. This CDR3 region has 15 residues. The CDR3 is CASPRDTFRPYEQYF. The CDR3 region has the DNA TGTGCCAGTCCCCGAGACACCTTTCGACCGTACGAGCAGTACTTC.

This rearrangement joins TRBV28 to TRBJ1-4, with D possibly TRBD1 on 5 matching bases. V gave up 6 bases and J gave up 8 bases, with 19 bases separating them. CDR3 length: 15 amino acids. Germline V gives CDR1 MDHEN, CDR2 SYDVKM. CDR3 sequence (DNA): TGTGCCAGCAGCCCTACGAGAGGGGAGGGAGAAAAACTGTTTTTT. Translating it yields CASSPTRGEGEKLFF.